These 2 T cell receptor beta chains share one sample of origin, sequenced in a study of T cell responses to AZD1222 COVID-19 vaccine. The method was immunoSEQ multiplex PCR; TCRdb's version includes in-frame clones alone and lacks a portion of them. Altogether approximately 200,000 clones are present, about 89% being singletons, with the ten largest covering 3% to 3.5%. The material was peripheral blood, obtained 28 days after the second AZD1222 dose. The receptors here all came from an adult who received the AZD1222 COVID-19 vaccine.

The chain couples TRBV28 to TRBJ2-2; 7 bases match TRBD1. CDR3 length: 15 residues. V shed 7 bases, J shed 5 bases, and the junction held 10 bases outside the gene matches. Germline V CDR1 and CDR2: MDHEN, SYDVKM. This CDR3 reads CASKPSRGRTGELFF. CDR3 DNA: TGTGCCAGCAAGCCCAGCAGGGGGAGAACCGGGGAGCTGTTTTTT.

J is TRBJ1-1 and V is TRBV4-1; 10 positions agree with TRBD1. The trim removed 4 bases at V and 0 bases at J, leaving 8 bases unmatched. This CDR3 has 17 amino acids. Germline CDR1 MGHRA, CDR2 YSYEKL. The CDR3: CASSLTFGQGVNTEAFF. As DNA, the CDR3 is TGCGCCAGCAGCCTCACATTCGGACAGGGGGTGAACACTGAAGCTTTCTTT.